The clone carrying this T cell receptor (beta chain) was counted only a few times. Its antigen is currently unknown. The data were obtained in a study of identical twins. A universal primer site came from template switching; cDNA carried unique molecular identifiers. TCRdb processed the 5' RACE reads anew with MiXCR; each CDR3 protein has one entry. The table has about 530,000 distinct CDR3 sequences, 20% to 25% seen once; the top ten hold approximately 0.5%. Trimming shortened V by 0 bases and J by 1 base, and 11 bases separated the two germline ends. Germline V gene data show CDR1 as LGHNA and CDR2 as YNFKEQ. This CDR3 comprises 16 residues. General study findings and limits: Cord blood beta clonotypes that were abundant carried fewer insertions, and memory repertoires showed no such trend. Beta out-of-frame twin sharing showed a weaker excess.

This sample was shared with a second study, whose subject was yellow fever vaccine responses in identical twins.

The sequencing sample was made of CD4+ T cells sorted from blood. The rearrangement links TRBV4-2 to TRBJ2-3; no reliable D call. The TCR was taken from a woman younger than 35 in good health. This chain's CDR3 is CASSQDEATRTDTQYF. Written as DNA, the CDR3 is TGTGCCAGCAGCCAAGATGAGGCTACGCGCACAGATACGCAGTATTTT.